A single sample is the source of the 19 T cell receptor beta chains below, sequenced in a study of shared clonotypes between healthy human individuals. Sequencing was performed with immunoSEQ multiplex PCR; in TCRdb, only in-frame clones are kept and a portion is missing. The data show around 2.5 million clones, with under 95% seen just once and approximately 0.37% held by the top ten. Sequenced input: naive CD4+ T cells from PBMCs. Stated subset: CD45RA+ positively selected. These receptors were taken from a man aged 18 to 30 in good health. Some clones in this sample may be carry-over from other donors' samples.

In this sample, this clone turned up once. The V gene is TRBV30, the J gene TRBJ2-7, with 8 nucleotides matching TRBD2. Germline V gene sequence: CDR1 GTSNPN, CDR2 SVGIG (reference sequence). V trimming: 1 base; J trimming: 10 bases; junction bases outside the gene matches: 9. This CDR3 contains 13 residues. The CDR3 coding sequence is TGTGCCTGGAGTGCCGCCACTAGCGGATCACAGTACTTC. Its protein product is CAWSAATSGSQYF.

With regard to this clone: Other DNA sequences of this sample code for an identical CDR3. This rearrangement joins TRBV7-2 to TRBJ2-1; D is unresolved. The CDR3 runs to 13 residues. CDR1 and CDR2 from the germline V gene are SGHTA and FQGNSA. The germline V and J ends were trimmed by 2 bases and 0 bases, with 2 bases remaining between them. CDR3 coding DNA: TGTGCCAGCAGCTTAAACTCCTACAATGAGCAGTTCTTC. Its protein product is CASSLNSYNEQFF.

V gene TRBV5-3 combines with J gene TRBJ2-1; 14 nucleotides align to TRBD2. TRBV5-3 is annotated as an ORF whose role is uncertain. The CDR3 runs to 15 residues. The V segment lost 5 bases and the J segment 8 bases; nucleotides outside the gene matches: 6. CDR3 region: CARSHGTSGSYEQFF. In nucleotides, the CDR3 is TGTGCCAGAAGTCACGGGACTAGCGGGAGTTATGAGCAGTTCTTC.

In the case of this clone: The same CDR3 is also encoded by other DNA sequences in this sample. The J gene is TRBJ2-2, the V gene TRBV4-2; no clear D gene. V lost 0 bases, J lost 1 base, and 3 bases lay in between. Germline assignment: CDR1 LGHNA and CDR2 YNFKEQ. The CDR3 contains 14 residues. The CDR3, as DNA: TGTGCCAGCAGCCAAGACAGGAACACCGGGGAGCTGTTTTTT. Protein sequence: CASSQDRNTGELFF.

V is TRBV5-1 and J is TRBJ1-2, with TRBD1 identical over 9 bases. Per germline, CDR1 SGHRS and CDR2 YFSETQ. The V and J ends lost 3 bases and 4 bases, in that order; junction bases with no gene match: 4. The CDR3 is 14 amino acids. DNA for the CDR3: TGCGCCAGCAGCTCGGGACAGGGACTCTATGGCTACACCTTC. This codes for CASSSGQGLYGYTF.

The CDR3 coding sequence is TGTGCCAGCAGCTCACCCTCGTATGGGGGAGCTAACTATGGCTACACCTTC. This codes for CASSSPSYGGANYGYTF. V is TRBV9 and J is TRBJ1-2, with D possibly TRBD1 on 5 matching bases. Germline lookup yields CDR1 SGDLS and CDR2 YYNGEE. V lost 4 bases, J lost 0 bases, and 19 bases lay in between. This CDR3 is built from 17 residues.

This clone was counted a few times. The CDR3 region is CASSQGLAGGPSSYEQYF. DNA of the CDR3: TGCGCCAGCAGCCAGGGACTAGCGGGAGGGCCCAGCTCCTACGAGCAGTACTTC. The chain couples TRBV4-3 to TRBJ2-7; 16 nucleotides agree with TRBD2. The CDR3 is 18 residues long. Trimming removed 3 bases from V and 0 bases from J; junction bases left unmatched: 5. The germline V gene has CDR1 LGHNA and CDR2 YSLEER.

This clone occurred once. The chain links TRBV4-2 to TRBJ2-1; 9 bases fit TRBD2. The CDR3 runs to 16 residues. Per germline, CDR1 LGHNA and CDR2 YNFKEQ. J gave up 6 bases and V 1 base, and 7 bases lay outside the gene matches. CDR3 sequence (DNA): TGTGCCAGCAGCCAAGTAGGTAGCGGGAGCGGCAATGAGCAGTTCTTC. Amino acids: CASSQVGSGSGNEQFF.

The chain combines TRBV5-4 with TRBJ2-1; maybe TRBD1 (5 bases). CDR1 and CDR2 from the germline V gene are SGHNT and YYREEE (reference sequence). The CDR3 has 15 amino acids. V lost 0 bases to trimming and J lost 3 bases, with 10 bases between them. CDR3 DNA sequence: TGTGCCAGCAGCTTGGTTGTGACAGACTACAATGAGCAGTTCTTC. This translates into CASSLVVTDYNEQFF.

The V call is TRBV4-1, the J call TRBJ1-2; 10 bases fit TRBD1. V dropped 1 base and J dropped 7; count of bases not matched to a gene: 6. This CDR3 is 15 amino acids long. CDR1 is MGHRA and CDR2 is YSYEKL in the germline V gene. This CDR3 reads CASSQADRGTGGYTF. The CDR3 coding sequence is TGCGCCAGCAGCCAAGCGGACAGGGGGACGGGTGGCTACACCTTC.

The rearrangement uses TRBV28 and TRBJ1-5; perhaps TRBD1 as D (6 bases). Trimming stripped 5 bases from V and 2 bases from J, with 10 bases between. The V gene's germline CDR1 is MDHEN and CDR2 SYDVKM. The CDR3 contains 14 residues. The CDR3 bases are TGTGCCAGCAGTATACAGGGAGGCAATCAGCCCCAGCATTTT. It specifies CASSIQGGNQPQHF. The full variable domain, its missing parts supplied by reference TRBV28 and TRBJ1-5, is DVKVTQSSRYLVKRTGEKVFLECVQDMDHENMFWYRQDPGLGLRLIYFSYDVKMKEKGDIPEGYSVSREKKERFSLILESASTNQTSMYLCASSIQGGNQPQHFGDGTRLSIL.

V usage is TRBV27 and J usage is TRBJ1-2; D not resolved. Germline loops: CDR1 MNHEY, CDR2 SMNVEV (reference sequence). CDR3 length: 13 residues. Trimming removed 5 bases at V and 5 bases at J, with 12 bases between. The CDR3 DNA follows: TGTGCCAGCAGTCCTACGCCGCATTATGGCTACACCTTC. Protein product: CASSPTPHYGYTF.

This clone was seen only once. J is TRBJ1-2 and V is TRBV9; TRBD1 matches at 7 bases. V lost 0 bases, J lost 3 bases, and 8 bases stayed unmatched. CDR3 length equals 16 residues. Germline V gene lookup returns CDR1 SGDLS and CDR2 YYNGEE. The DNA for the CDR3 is TGTGCCAGCAGCGTAGGATGGGACAGTGAATACTATGGCTACACCTTC. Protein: CASSVGWDSEYYGYTF.

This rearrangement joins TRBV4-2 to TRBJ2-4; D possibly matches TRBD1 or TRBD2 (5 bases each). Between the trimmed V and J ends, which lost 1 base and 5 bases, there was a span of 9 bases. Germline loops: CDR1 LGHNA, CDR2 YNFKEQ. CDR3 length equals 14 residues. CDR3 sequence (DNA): TGTGCCAGCAGCCAAGGAGGGGCAGAAAACATTCAGTACTTC. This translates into CASSQGGAENIQYF.

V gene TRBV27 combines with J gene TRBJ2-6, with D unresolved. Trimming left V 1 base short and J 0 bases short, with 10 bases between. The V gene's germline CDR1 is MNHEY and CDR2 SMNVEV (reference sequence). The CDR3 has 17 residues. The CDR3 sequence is CASSLLPVGSGANVLTF. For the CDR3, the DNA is TGTGCCAGCAGTTTATTACCAGTGGGCTCTGGGGCCAACGTCCTGACTTTC.

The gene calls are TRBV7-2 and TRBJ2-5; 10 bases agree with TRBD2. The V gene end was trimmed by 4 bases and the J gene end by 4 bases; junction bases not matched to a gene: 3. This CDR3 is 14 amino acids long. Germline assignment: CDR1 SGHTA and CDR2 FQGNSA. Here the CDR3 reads CASSSSGSSETQYF. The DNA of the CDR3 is TGTGCCAGCAGCTCTAGCGGGAGCTCAGAGACCCAGTACTTC.

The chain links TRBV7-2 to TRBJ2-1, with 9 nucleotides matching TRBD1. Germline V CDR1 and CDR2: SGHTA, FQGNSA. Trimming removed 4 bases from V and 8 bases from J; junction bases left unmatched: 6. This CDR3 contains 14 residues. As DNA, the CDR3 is TGTGCCAGCAGCTCACAGGGGGCTGGGGATGAGCAGTTCTTC. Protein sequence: CASSSQGAGDEQFF.

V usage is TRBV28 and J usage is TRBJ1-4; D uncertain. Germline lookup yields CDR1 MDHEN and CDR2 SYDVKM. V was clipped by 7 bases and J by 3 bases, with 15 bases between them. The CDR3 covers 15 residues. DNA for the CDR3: TGTGCCAGCACCGGAGCAGCCCGGGCTAATGAAAAACTGTTTTTT. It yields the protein CASTGAARANEKLFF.

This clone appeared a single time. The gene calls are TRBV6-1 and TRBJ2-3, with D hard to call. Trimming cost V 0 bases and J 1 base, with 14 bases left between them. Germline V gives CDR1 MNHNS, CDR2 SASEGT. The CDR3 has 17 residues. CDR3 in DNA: TGTGCCAGCAGTGAAGCGCTTCGAACAGTAGGCACAGATACGCAGTATTTT. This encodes CASSEALRTVGTDTQYF.